This TCR beta chain stems from a study of blood T cells in healthy people across ages. With a J-beta primer mix and a sample-barcoded 5' primer, a second PCR ran about 7 to 11 cycles. Carrying 12 random nucleotides, a template-switch adaptor labeled each individual cDNA molecule. TCRdb reprocessed the 5' RACE reads with MiXCR, giving one entry per CDR3 protein. The sample contains around 800,000 distinct CDR3 sequences, more than 25% of which appear only once. The CDR3 runs 17 residues. CDR1 and CDR2 from the germline V gene are SEHNR and FQNEAQ (reference sequence). Healthy Caucasian individuals from Russia aged roughly 6 to 90 were enrolled as donors. RNA extraction gave at least 5 micrograms of total RNA per sample. This sample also appeared in a second study, on T cells of mothers and their children. Per that paper: Second-PCR primer M1S introduced sample barcodes and 2-4 random nucleotides.

The chain is built from TRBV7-9 and TRBJ2-5, with TRBD2 identical over 8 bases. With the DNA end fitting TRBJ2-7 better, the J assignment may be wrong. The sequence was obtained from a boy aged 5-17 years in good health. The sequenced sample consisted of blood. In nucleotides, the CDR3 is TGTGCCAGCAGCATCCGACGCCTCGGGGGGGGCCCCTACGAGCAGTACTTC. This codes for CASSIRRLGGGPYEQYF.